This T cell receptor beta chain comes out of a study of OX40 agonist ivuxolimab in advanced cancers. Background on the study: The patients received ivuxolimab by intravenous route every 2 weeks at 0.01 to 10 mg/kg.

Peripheral blood came from all dose cohorts at three timepoints. The protocol was immunoSEQ multiplex PCR, while the TCRdb copy is restricted to in-frame clones and leaves out a portion. The sample contains about 60,000 clones, roughly 84% of which appear only once. Turning to this clone: Its antigen is currently unknown.

Germline V CDR1 and CDR2: SGHTA, FQGNSA. This CDR3 is 17 amino acids long. Trimming cost V 5 bases and J 1 base, with 18 bases left between them. Study-level findings and limits: Certain nonresponders additionally had low normalized T-cell clonal expansion.

The rearrangement joins TRBV7-2 to TRBJ2-1; D possibly uses TRBD1 or TRBD2 (5 bases each). This clonotype was obtained from an adult with an advanced solid tumor such as melanoma, head and neck, liver or kidney cancer. The sample in question was CD4+ or CD8+ T cells sorted from blood, obtained in a trial of the OX40 agonist ivuxolimab. CDR3 in DNA: TGTGCCAGCAGCCAAACGAGCGGTGGGGGATCCTACAATGAGCAGTTCTTC. The encoded protein is CASSQTSGGGSYNEQFF.